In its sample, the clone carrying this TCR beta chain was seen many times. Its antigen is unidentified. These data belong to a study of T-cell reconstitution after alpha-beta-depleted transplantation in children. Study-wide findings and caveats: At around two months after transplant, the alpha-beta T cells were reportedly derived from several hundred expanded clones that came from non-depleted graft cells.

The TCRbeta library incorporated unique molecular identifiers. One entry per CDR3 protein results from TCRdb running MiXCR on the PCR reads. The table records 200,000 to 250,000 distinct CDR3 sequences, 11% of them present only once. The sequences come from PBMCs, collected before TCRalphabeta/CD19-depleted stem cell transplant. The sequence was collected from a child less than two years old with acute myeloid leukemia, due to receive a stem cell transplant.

The CDR3 DNA is TGCAGTGCTCTCGGGACGCACACAGATACGCAGTATTTT. Amino acid sequence: CSALGTHTDTQYF. This chain uses TRBV20-1 with TRBJ2-3; possibly TRBD1 or TRBD2 for D (5 bases each). Deletions cut 5 bases from V and 2 bases from J, with 11 bases between. The CDR3 length is 13 residues. The germline CDR1 and CDR2 sequences are DFQATT and SNEGSKA (reference sequence).